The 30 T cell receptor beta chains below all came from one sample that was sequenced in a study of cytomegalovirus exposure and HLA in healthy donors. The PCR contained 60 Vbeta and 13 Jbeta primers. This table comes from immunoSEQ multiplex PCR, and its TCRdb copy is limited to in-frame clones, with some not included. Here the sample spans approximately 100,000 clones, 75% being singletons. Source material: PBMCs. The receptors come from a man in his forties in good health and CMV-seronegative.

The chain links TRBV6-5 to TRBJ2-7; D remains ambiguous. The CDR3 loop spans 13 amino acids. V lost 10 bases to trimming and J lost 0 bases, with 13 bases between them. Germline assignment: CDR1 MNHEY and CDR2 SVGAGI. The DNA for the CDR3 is TGTGCCACCAAACGAGGCAGCTCCTACGAGCAGTACTTC. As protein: CATKRGSSYEQYF.

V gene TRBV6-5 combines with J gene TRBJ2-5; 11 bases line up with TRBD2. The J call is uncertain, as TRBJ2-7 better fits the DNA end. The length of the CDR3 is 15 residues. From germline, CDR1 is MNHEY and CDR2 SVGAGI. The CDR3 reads CASSQRLAGTYEQYF. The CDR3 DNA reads TGTGCCAGCAGTCAGAGACTAGCGGGGACCTACGAGCAGTACTTC.

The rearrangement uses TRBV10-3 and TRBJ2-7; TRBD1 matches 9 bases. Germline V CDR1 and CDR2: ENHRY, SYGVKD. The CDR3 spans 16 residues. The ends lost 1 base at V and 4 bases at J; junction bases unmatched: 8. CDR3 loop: CAISEYGTGRQYEQYF. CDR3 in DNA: TGTGCCATCAGTGAGTATGGGACAGGGCGGCAATACGAGCAGTACTTC.

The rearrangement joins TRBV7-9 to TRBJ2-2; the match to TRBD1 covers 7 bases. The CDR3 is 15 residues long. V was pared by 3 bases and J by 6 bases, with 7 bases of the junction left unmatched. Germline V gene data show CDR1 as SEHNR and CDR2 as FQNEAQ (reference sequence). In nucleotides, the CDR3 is TGTGCCAGCAGCTTTTTGCGACAGGGCCCCGGGGAGCTGTTTTTT. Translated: CASSFLRQGPGELFF. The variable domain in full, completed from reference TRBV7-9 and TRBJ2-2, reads DTGVSQNPRHKITKRGQNVTFRCDPISEHNRLYWYRQTLGQGPEFLTYFQNEAQLEKSRLLSDRFSAERPKGSFSTLEIQRTEQGDSAMYLCASSFLRQGPGELFFGEGSRLTVL.

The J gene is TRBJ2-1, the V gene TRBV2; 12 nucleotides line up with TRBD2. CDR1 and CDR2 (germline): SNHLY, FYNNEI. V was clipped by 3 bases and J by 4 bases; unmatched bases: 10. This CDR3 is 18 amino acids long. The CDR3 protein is CASSEPSGGAKGYNEQFF. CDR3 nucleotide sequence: TGTGCCAGCAGTGAGCCTAGCGGGGGGGCAAAGGGGTACAATGAGCAGTTCTTC.

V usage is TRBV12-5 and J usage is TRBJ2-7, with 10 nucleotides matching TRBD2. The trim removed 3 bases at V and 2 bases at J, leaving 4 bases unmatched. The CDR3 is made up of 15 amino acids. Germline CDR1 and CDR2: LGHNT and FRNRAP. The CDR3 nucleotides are TGTGCTAGTGGTTTAGGTCTAGCGGGGGCCTACGAGCAGTACTTC. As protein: CASGLGLAGAYEQYF. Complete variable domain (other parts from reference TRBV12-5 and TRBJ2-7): DARVTQTPRHKVTEMGQEVTMRCQPILGHNTVFWYRQTMMQGLELLAYFRNRAPLDDSGMPKDRFSAEMPDATLATLKIQPSEPRDSAVYFCASGLGLAGAYEQYFGPGTRLTVT.

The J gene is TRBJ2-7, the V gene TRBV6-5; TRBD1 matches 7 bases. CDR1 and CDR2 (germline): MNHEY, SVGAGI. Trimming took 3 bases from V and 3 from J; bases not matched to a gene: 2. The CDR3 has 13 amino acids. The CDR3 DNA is TGTGCCAGCAGTTATAGACAGGGCTACGAGCAGTACTTC. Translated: CASSYRQGYEQYF.

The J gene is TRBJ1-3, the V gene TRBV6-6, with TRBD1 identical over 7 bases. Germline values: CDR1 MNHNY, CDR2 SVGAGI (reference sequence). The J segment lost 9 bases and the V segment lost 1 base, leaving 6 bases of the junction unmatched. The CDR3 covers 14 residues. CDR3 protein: CASSYCDRACTIYF. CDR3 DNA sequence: TGTGCCAGCAGTTACTGTGACAGGGCCTGCACCATATATTTT.

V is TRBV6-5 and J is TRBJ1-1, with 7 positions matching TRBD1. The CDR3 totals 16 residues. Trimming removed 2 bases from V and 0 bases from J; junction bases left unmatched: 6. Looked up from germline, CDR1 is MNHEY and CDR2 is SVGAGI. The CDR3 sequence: CASSYPGQAMNTEAFF. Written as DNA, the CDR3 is TGTGCCAGCAGTTACCCAGGACAGGCCATGAACACTGAAGCTTTCTTT.

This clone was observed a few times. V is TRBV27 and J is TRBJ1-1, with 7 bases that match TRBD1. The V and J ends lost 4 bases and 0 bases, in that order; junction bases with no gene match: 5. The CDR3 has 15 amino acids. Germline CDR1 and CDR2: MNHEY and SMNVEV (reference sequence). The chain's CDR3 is CASSYRGNMNTEAFF. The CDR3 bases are TGTGCCAGCAGTTACAGGGGAAACATGAACACTGAAGCTTTCTTT.

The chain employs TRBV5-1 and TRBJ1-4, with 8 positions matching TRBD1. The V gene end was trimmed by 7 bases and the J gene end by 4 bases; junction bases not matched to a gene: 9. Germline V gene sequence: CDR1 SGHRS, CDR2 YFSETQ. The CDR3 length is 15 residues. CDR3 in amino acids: CASCPRGQLNEKLFF. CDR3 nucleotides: TGCGCCAGCTGCCCCAGGGGGCAGCTTAATGAAAAACTGTTTTTT.

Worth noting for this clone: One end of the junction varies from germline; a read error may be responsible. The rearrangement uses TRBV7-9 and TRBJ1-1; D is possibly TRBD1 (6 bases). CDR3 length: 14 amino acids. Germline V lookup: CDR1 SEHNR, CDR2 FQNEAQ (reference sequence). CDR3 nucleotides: TGTTCCAGCAGTCCCGACAGGCTTTCGGGCGAAGCTTTCTTT. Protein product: CSSSPDRLSGEAFF. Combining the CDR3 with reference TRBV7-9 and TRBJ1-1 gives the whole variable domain DTGVSQNPRHKITKRGQNVTFRCDPISEHNRLYWYRQTLGQGPEFLTYFQNEAQLEKSRLLSDRFSAERPKGSFSTLEIQRTEQGDSAMYLCSSSPDRLSGEAFFGQGTRLTVV.

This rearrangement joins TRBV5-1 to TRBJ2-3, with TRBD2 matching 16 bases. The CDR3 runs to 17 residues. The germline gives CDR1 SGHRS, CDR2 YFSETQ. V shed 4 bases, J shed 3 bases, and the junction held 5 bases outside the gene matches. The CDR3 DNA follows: TGCGCCAGCAGCCCGGGACTAGCGGGGGGGCAGACAGATACGCAGTATTTT. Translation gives CASSPGLAGGQTDTQYF.

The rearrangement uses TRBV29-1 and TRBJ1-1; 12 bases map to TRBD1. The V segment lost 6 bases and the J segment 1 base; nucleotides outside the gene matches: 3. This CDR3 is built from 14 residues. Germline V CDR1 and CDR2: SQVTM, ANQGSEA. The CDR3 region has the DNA TGCAGCGTGGGACAGGGGGCCTCGAACACTGAAGCTTTCTTT. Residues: CSVGQGASNTEAFF.

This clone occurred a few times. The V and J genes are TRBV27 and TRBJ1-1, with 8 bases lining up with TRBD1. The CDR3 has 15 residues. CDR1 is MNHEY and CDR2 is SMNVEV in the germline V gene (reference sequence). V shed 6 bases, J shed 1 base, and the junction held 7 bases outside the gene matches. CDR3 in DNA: TGTGCCAGCAGGCGCGCCGGGACAGGGAACACTGAAGCTTTCTTT. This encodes CASRRAGTGNTEAFF.

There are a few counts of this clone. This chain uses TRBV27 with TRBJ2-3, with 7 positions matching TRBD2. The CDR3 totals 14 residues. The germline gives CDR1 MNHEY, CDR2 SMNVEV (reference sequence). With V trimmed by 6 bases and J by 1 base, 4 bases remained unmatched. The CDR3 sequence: CASRAGDRTDTQYF. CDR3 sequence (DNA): TGTGCCAGCAGGGCGGGGGACCGCACAGATACGCAGTATTTT.

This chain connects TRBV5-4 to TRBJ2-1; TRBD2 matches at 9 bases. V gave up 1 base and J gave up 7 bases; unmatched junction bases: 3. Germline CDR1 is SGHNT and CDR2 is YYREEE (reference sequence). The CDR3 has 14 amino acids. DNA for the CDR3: TGTGCCAGCAGCTTGAAAGCGGGGGGAAATGAGCAGTTCTTC. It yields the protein CASSLKAGGNEQFF.

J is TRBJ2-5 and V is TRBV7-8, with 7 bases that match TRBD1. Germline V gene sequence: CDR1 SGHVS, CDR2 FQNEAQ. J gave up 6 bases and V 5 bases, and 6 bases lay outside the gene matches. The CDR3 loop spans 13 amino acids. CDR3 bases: TGTGCCAGCAGCCAAGACAGGGATCAGACCCAGTACTTC. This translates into CASSQDRDQTQYF. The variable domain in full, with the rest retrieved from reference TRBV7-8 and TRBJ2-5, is GAGVSQSPRYKVAKRGQDVALRCDPISGHVSLFWYQQALGQGPEFLTYFQNEAQLDKSGLPSDRFFAERPEGSVSTLKIQRTQQEDSAVYLCASSQDRDQTQYFGPGTRLLVL.

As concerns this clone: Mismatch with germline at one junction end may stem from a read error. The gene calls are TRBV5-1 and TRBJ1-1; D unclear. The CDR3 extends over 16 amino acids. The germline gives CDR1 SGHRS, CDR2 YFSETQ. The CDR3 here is CASSFLAVLGATEAFF. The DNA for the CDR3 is TGCGCCAGCAGCTTCTTGGCAGTCCTTGGTGCGACTGAAGCTTTCTTC.

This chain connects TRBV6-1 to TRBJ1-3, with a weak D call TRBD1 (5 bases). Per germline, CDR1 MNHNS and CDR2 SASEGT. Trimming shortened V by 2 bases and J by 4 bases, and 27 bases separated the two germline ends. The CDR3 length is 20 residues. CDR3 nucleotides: TGTGCCAGCAGTGAAACGTGGGACTTTCTCAATACTACAGGCGGAAACACCATATATTTT. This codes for CASSETWDFLNTTGGNTIYF.

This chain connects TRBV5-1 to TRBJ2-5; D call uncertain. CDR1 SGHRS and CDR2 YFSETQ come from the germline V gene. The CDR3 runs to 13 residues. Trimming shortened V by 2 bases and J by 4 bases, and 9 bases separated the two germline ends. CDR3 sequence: CASSFPRRETQYF. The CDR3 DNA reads TGCGCCAGCAGCTTTCCTAGGCGAGAGACCCAGTACTTC.

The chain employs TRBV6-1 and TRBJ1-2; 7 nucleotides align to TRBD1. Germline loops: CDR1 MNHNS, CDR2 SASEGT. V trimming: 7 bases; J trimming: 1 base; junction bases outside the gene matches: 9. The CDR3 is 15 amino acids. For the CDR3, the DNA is TGTGCCAGCAACCCACAGCGACAGGGTAACTATGGCTACACCTTC. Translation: CASNPQRQGNYGYTF.

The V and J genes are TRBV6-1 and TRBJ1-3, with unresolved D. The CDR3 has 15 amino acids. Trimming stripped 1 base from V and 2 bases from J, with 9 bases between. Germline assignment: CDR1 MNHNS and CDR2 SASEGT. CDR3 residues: CASSEGPGPGNTIYF. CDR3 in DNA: TGTGCCAGCAGTGAAGGCCCCGGTCCTGGAAACACCATATATTTT.

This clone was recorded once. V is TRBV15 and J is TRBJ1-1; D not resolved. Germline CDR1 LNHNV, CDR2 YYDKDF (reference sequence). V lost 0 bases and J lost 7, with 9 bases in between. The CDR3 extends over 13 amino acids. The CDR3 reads CATSRDRSGEAFF. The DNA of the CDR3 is TGTGCCACCAGCAGAGACAGGAGCGGTGAAGCTTTCTTT.

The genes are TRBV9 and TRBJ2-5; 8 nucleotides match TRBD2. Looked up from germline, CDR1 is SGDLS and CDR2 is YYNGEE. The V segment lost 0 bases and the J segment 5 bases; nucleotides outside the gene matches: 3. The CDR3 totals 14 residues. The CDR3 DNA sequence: TGTGCCAGCAGCGTAGGTCCTAGCGGGGAGACCCAGTACTTC. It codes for CASSVGPSGETQYF. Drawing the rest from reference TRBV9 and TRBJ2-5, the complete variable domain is DSGVTQTPKHLITATGQRVTLRCSPRSGDLSVYWYQQSLDQGLQFLIQYYNGEERAKGNILERFSAQQFPDLHSELNLSSLELGDSALYFCASSVGPSGETQYFGPGTRLLVL.

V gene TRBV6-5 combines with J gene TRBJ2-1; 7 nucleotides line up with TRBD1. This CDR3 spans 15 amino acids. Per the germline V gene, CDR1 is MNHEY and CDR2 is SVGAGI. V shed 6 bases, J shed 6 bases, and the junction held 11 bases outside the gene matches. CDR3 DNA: TGTGCCAGCAGACCCGGACAGGTTATGGTCAATGAGCAGTTCTTC. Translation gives CASRPGQVMVNEQFF.

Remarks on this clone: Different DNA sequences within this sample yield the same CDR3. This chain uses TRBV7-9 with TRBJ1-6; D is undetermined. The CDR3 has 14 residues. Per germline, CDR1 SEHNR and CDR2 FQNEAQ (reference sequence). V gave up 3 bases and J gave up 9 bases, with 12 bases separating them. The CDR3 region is CASSLVTPRSPLHF. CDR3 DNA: TGTGCCAGCAGCTTGGTTACTCCACGTTCACCCCTCCACTTT.

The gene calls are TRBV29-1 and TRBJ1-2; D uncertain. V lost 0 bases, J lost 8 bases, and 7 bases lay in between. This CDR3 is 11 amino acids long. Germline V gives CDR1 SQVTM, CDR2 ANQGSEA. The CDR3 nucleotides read TGCAGCGTTGAAGATCTTGAGGGCTACACCTTC. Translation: CSVEDLEGYTF. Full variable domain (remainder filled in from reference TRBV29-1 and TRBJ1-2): SAVISQKPSRDICQRGTSLTIQCQVDSQVTMMFWYRQQPGQSLTLIATANQGSEATYESGFVIDKFPISRPNLTFSTLTVSNMSPEDSSIYLCSVEDLEGYTFGSGTRLTVV.

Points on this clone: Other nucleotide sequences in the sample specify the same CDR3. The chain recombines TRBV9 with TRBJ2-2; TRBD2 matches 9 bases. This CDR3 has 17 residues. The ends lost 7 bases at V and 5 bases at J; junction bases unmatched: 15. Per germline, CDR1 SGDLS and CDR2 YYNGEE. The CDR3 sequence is CASPLRVRGGGTGELFF. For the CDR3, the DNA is TGTGCCAGCCCCCTTAGGGTGCGGGGGGGCGGGACCGGGGAGCTGTTTTTT.

CDR3 region: CAISEDRRTPGAFF. CDR3 coding DNA: TGTGCTATTTCAGAGGACAGGCGAACTCCTGGGGCTTTCTTT. This chain connects TRBV19 to TRBJ1-1, with TRBD1 matching over 7 bases. Germline lookup yields CDR1 LNHDA and CDR2 SQIVND (reference sequence). The CDR3 is 14 residues long.